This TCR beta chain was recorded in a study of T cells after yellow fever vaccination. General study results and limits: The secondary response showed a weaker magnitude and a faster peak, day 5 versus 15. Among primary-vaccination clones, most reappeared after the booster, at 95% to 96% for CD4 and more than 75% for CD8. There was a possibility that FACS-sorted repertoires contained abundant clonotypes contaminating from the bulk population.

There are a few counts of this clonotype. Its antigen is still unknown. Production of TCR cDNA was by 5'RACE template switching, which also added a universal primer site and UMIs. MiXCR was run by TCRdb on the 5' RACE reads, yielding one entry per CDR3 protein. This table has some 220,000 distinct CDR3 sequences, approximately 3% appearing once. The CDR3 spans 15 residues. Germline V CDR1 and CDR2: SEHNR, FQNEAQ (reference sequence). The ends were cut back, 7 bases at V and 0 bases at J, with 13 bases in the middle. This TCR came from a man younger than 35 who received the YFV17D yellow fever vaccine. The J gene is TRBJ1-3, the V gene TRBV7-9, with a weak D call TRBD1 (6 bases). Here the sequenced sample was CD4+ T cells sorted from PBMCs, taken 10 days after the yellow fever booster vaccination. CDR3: CASTDGQNSGNTIYF. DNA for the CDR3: TGTGCCAGCACCGACGGACAGAACTCTGGAAACACCATATATTTT.